The 31 T cell receptor beta chains reported below all come from one sample, sequenced in a study of T cells in narcolepsy. Generated by immunoSEQ multiplex PCR, the TCRdb table keeps only in-frame clones and is missing some. The sample has about 21,000 clones, roughly 94% seen once. The sequenced sample was CD45RA- memory CD4+ T cells from PBMCs. Every receptor here comes from a human donor with narcolepsy.

The V call is TRBV9, the J call TRBJ2-7; TRBD2 agrees at 9 bases. From germline, CDR1 is SGDLS and CDR2 YYNGEE. V shed 4 bases and J 2 bases; nucleotides not matched to a gene: 4. The CDR3 has 14 residues. The CDR3 DNA sequence: TGTGCCAGCAGCCCCACTAGCGGGCCCTACGAGCAGTACTTC. Protein product: CASSPTSGPYEQYF.

J is TRBJ2-7 and V is TRBV18, with TRBD1 matching 9 bases. Germline trimming cut 5 bases from V and 5 bases from J; bases unmatched to any gene: 7. CDR1 and CDR2 from the germline V gene are KGHSH and LQKENI. This CDR3 comprises 14 residues. In DNA, the CDR3 is TGTGCCAGCTCAGCTGACAGGGGGTATGACGAGCAGTACTTC. This translates into CASSADRGYDEQYF.

This rearrangement joins TRBV4-2 to TRBJ2-3; TRBD1 matches at 10 bases. Germline V gene lookup returns CDR1 LGHNA and CDR2 YNFKEQ. J lost 2 bases, V lost 2 bases, and 4 bases had no gene match. CDR3 length equals 16 residues. CDR3 nucleotides: TGTGCCAGCAGCCAACGTGGGACAGGGGACACAGATACGCAGTATTTT. Translation gives CASSQRGTGDTDTQYF.

V gene TRBV18 combines with J gene TRBJ2-7; D gene unclear. CDR1 is KGHSH and CDR2 is LQKENI in the germline V gene. The CDR3 totals 14 residues. Trimming shortened V by 2 bases and J by 1 base, and 9 bases separated the two germline ends. As DNA, the CDR3 is TGTGCCAGCTCACCAATTGGGCGATCCTACGAGCAGTACTTC. The encoded protein is CASSPIGRSYEQYF.

This clone was found once. The V gene is TRBV7-2, the J gene TRBJ2-1; maybe TRBD2 (6 bases). Trimming removed 5 bases at V and 7 bases at J, with 15 bases between. The germline gives CDR1 SGHTA, CDR2 FQGNSA. The CDR3 extends over 14 amino acids. The CDR3 DNA reads as TGTGCCAGCAGCCCTTCGGGAGTTAGGAATGAGCAGTTCTTC. Encoded protein: CASSPSGVRNEQFF.

The chain carries TRBV4-3 and TRBJ2-5, with a weak D call TRBD1 (6 bases). Trimming left V 4 bases short and J 2 bases short, with 8 bases between. The CDR3 length is 13 residues. The germline V gene has CDR1 LGHNA and CDR2 YSLEER. CDR3 in amino acids: CASSPGQQETQYF. The CDR3, as DNA: TGCGCCAGCAGCCCCGGACAGCAAGAGACCCAGTACTTC.

The chain is built from TRBV6-1 and TRBJ1-2, with D maybe TRBD1 (6 bases). Germline CDR1 is MNHNS and CDR2 is SASEGT. CDR3 length equals 17 residues. Trimming removed 2 bases from V and 3 bases from J, with 19 bases in between. CDR3 nucleotides: TGTGCCAGCAGTGAAAGGTCACAGGGATCGTGGGACTATGGCTACACCTTC. This gives the protein CASSERSQGSWDYGYTF.

The chain employs TRBV2 and TRBJ2-3; maybe TRBD2 (6 bases). Deletions cut 6 bases from V and 4 bases from J, with 17 bases between. Germline assignment: CDR1 SNHLY and CDR2 FYNNEI. CDR3 size: 15 residues. In DNA form, the CDR3 reads TGTGCCAGCAGCCCAGGGCGGGGACGGGCAGATACGCAGTATTTT. Translating gives CASSPGRGRADTQYF.

The rearrangement joins TRBV6-5 to TRBJ2-6; 7 bases are a match to TRBD1. CDR3 length equals 16 residues. The junction had 7 bases not matched to a gene; V was cut back by 3 bases and J by 5 bases. Germline CDR1 MNHEY, CDR2 SVGAGI. This CDR3 reads CASSYGRGSRANVLTF. In DNA form, the CDR3 reads TGTGCCAGCAGTTATGGCAGGGGGAGTAGGGCCAACGTCCTGACTTTC.

The rearrangement links TRBV5-1 to TRBJ2-3; 9 nucleotides line up with TRBD2. Unmatched junction bases numbered 4, after V lost 0 bases and J lost 5 bases. This CDR3 spans 15 amino acids. CDR1 is SGHRS, CDR2 YFSETQ, per germline. The CDR3 protein is CASSLGTSVGDTQYF. The CDR3 bases are TGCGCCAGCAGCTTGGGGACTAGCGTCGGAGATACGCAGTATTTT.

The V gene is TRBV6-1, the J gene TRBJ2-7, with 9 nucleotides matching TRBD1. There are 13 residues in the CDR3. CDR1 and CDR2 from the germline V gene are MNHNS and SASEGT. V gave up 6 bases and J gave up 0 bases; unmatched junction bases: 0. The CDR3 sequence: CASRGQGSYEQYF. The CDR3 nucleotides are TGTGCCAGCAGGGGACAGGGCTCCTACGAGCAGTACTTC.

This chain links TRBV15 with TRBJ1-1; perhaps TRBD1 as D (6 bases). In germline, CDR1 is LNHNV, CDR2 YYDKDF (reference sequence). The V and J ends lost 6 bases and 2 bases respectively, with 10 bases between them. This CDR3 region has 13 residues. In nucleotides, the CDR3 is TGTGCCACCAGGGAGGACAGCAACACTGAAGCTTTCTTT. Its translation: CATREDSNTEAFF.

The chain is built from TRBV7-2 and TRBJ2-7, with a tentative D call TRBD2 (5 bases). Germline V gives CDR1 SGHTA, CDR2 FQGNSA. This CDR3 is 14 amino acids long. V was pared by 1 base and J by 0 bases, with 7 bases between. The CDR3 here is CASSLVLDSYEQYF. The CDR3 region has the DNA TGTGCCAGCAGCTTAGTACTAGACTCCTACGAGCAGTACTTC.

This chain joins TRBV6-1 and TRBJ1-4; unclear D gene. The CDR3 is 13 residues long. The V and J ends lost 0 bases and 7 bases respectively, with 6 bases between them. CDR1 and CDR2 from the germline V gene are MNHNS and SASEGT. The CDR3, as DNA: TGTGCCAGCAGTGAAGCGCCGGGTGAAAAACTGTTTTTT. Amino acids: CASSEAPGEKLFF.

This chain joins TRBV28 and TRBJ2-1; TRBD2 is a possible D gene (5 bases). This CDR3 region has 12 residues. Per germline, CDR1 MDHEN and CDR2 SYDVKM. Trimming stripped 11 bases from V and 3 bases from J, with 11 bases between. In DNA, the CDR3 is TGTGCCTCAAAGCGGAACTACAATGAGCAGTTCTTC. Its translation is CASKRNYNEQFF.

This rearrangement joins TRBV7-8 to TRBJ2-6; possible D gene TRBD2, 5 bases. This CDR3 has 17 amino acids. The germline gives CDR1 SGHVS, CDR2 FQNEAQ. The ends were cut back, 1 base at V and 0 bases at J, with 10 bases in the middle. The CDR3 region has the DNA TGTGCCAGCAGCTTAGGCAGTGGAGGCTCTGGGGCCAACGTCCTGACTTTC. Translated: CASSLGSGGSGANVLTF.

The rearrangement uses TRBV28 and TRBJ1-1; no reliable D call. Germline CDR1 and CDR2: MDHEN and SYDVKM. The CDR3 extends over 15 amino acids. V was pared by 6 bases and J by 0 bases, with 14 bases between. The CDR3 reads CASSVPALMNTEAFF. CDR3 bases: TGTGCCAGCAGCGTCCCCGCCTTGATGAACACTGAAGCTTTCTTT.

The chain employs TRBV9 and TRBJ1-3; TRBD1 is a possible D gene (6 bases). This CDR3 region has 16 residues. Germline CDR1 SGDLS, CDR2 YYNGEE. The V end was cut by 0 bases, the J end by 4 bases, with 14 bases between. CDR3 loop: CASSVAWTALGNTIYF. CDR3 DNA: TGTGCCAGCAGCGTAGCTTGGACAGCCCTCGGAAACACCATATATTTT.

The sample holds one count of this clone. This sequence joins TRBV19 and TRBJ1-3; TRBD1 agrees at 8 bases. Germline CDR1 reads LNHDA; CDR2 reads SQIVND (reference sequence). Trimming took 4 bases from V and 2 from J; bases not matched to a gene: 4. The CDR3 has 15 amino acids. CDR3 sequence reads: CASSKDRAPGNTIYF. The CDR3 bases are TGTGCCAGTAGTAAGGACAGGGCCCCTGGAAACACCATATATTTT.

The genes are TRBV5-1 and TRBJ2-3; 7 bases match TRBD1. This CDR3 is built from 14 residues. Germline V CDR1 and CDR2: SGHRS, YFSETQ. V shed 4 bases, J shed 4 bases, and the junction held 6 bases outside the gene matches. CDR3 region: CASSPTGSADTQYF. The CDR3 bases are TGCGCCAGCAGCCCGACAGGGAGCGCAGATACGCAGTATTTT.

This clone was counted a few times. The chain couples TRBV4-1 to TRBJ1-1; 7 positions agree with TRBD1. The germline gives CDR1 MGHRA, CDR2 YSYEKL. The V gene end was trimmed by 4 bases and the J gene end by 5 bases; junction bases not matched to a gene: 19. This CDR3 region has 18 residues. The CDR3 nucleotides read TGCGCCAGCAGCCGAGTAGCCGGCAGGGGGGTAGGATGGACTGAAGCTTTCTTT. Translation gives CASSRVAGRGVGWTEAFF.

The CDR3 spells CASSRGVVNYGYTF. Here the CDR3 DNA reads TGTGCCAGCAGCCGAGGGGTGGTGAACTATGGCTACACCTTC. The chain joins TRBV5-8 to TRBJ1-2; D perhaps matches TRBD1 (5 bases). Between the trimmed V and J ends, which lost 4 bases and 2 bases, there was a span of 12 bases. The germline CDR1 and CDR2 sequences are SGHTS and YDEGEE. The CDR3 consists of 14 residues. Drawing the rest from reference TRBV5-8 and TRBJ1-2, the complete variable domain is EAGVTQSPTHLIKTRGQQATLRCSPISGHTSVYWYQQALGLGLQFLLWYDEGEERNRGNFPPRFSGRQFPNYSSELNVNALELEDSALYLCASSRGVVNYGYTFGSGTRLTVV.

The V gene is TRBV4-3, the J gene TRBJ1-4; no clear D gene. Germline CDR1 is LGHNA and CDR2 is YSLEER. V was cut by 4 bases and J by 3 bases, with 6 bases left in between. The CDR3 totals 13 residues. The CDR3 nucleotides are TGCGCCAGCAGCCTAAGTCCTAATGAAAAACTGTTTTTT. Translated: CASSLSPNEKLFF.

This chain connects TRBV27 to TRBJ2-1; 8 bases fit TRBD2. Per the germline V gene, CDR1 is MNHEY and CDR2 is SMNVEV (reference sequence). J gave up 3 bases and V 1 base, and 8 bases lay outside the gene matches. The CDR3 runs to 17 residues. The CDR3 is CASSLYLTSGIYNEQFF. CDR3 DNA sequence: TGTGCCAGCAGTTTATATCTCACTAGCGGAATCTACAATGAGCAGTTCTTC.

In nucleotides, the CDR3 is TGTGCCAGCAGCTCTACTAGCGGGAGAAGCGGTGAGCAGTTCTTC. It is translated as CASSSTSGRSGEQFF. The chain recombines TRBV7-8 with TRBJ2-1, with TRBD2 matching 11 bases. The CDR3 extends over 15 amino acids. The J segment lost 9 bases and the V segment lost 4 bases, leaving 8 bases of the junction unmatched. Germline V gene lookup returns CDR1 SGHVS and CDR2 FQNEAQ.

The chain employs TRBV18 and TRBJ1-1, with 7 bases that match TRBD1. The CDR3 covers 14 residues. V dropped 3 bases and J dropped 0; count of bases not matched to a gene: 1. Germline lookup yields CDR1 KGHSH and CDR2 LQKENI. The CDR3 sequence: CASSPQGVNTEAFF. The DNA for the CDR3 is TGTGCCAGCTCACCGCAGGGGGTGAACACTGAAGCTTTCTTT.

The chain joins TRBV11-2 to TRBJ1-2, with D uncertain. V lost 4 bases and J 8 bases, leaving 11 bases between the germline ends. CDR1 is SGHAT, CDR2 FQNNGV, per germline. CDR3 size: 12 residues. CDR3 bases: TGTGCCAGCAGCTACCTCAGGAGAGGCTACACCTTC. Protein product: CASSYLRRGYTF.

This chain joins TRBV2 and TRBJ1-4; D ambiguous. Germline CDR1 SNHLY, CDR2 FYNNEI. The CDR3 totals 15 residues. The V end was cut by 0 bases, the J end by 10 bases, with 15 bases between. This CDR3 reads CASSEARSTYGKLFF. The CDR3 region has the DNA TGTGCCAGCAGTGAAGCGCGTTCCACGTATGGAAAACTGTTTTTT.

The chain carries TRBV4-2 and TRBJ2-7; a possible D gene is TRBD2 (5 bases). CDR3 length equals 14 residues. The germline gives CDR1 LGHNA, CDR2 YNFKEQ. Trimming shortened V by 0 bases and J by 3 bases, and 9 bases separated the two germline ends. The chain's CDR3 is CASSQDPGVYEQYF. Here the CDR3 DNA reads TGTGCCAGCAGCCAAGACCCCGGGGTCTACGAGCAGTACTTC.

J is TRBJ2-7 and V is TRBV6-6; the match to TRBD2 covers 7 bases. CDR3 length: 15 residues. CDR1 and CDR2 (germline): MNHNY, SVGAGI (reference sequence). V dropped 8 bases and J dropped 0; count of bases not matched to a gene: 10. The CDR3 DNA sequence: TGTGCCAGCTCCAAGGCGGGAGAGAGCTCCTACGAGCAGTACTTC. The encoded protein is CASSKAGESSYEQYF.

The chain has TRBV6-1 and TRBJ2-7; the D is unclear. The V end lost 7 bases, the J end lost 1 base, and 14 bases lay between the germline ends. Looked up from germline, CDR1 is MNHNS and CDR2 is SASEGT. The CDR3 is 14 amino acids. Here the CDR3 DNA reads TGTGCCAGCAAGATCAGAAATCATTCCTACGAGCAGTACTTC. It specifies CASKIRNHSYEQYF.